This TCR beta chain was retrieved from a study of T-cell memory formation after mild COVID-19. Study conclusions and caveats: Second-wave clones that peaked on day 37 lacked confirmed SARS-CoV-2 specificity. Among CD4+ contracting clones, most were CM and EM, and CD8+ ones EMRA. Some responding clones appeared in pre-infection memory, suggesting cross-reactive memory joined. Contracting clones from day 15 to 85 showed balanced CD4/CD8; later expanders favored CD4+.

Trimming took 7 bases from V and 4 from J; bases not matched to a gene: 15. Per germline, CDR1 MNHEY and CDR2 SMNVEV (reference sequence). The CDR3 is made up of 17 amino acids. Concerning this clonotype: Its antigen is unknown.

Each CDR3 protein is one row after TCRdb ran MiXCR on the 5' RACE reads. The sample has around 300,000 distinct CDR3 sequences, roughly an eighth seen once. V is TRBV27 and J is TRBJ1-2; the match to TRBD1 covers 10 bases. The receptor comes from a man aged 18 to 30 who had mild COVID-19 (a few samples of this study predate the infection). Cell type and time point are not known. Sequencing input: PBMCs or a T cell subset sorted from them (not recorded which). CDR3 nucleotides: TGTGCCAGCACCCCGAGGGGACAGGGGCCCTTCCTCTATGGCTACACCTTC. This encodes CASTPRGQGPFLYGYTF.